This T cell receptor (beta chain) was sequenced for a study of T cells in Graves' hyperthyroidism and ophthalmopathy. The CDR3 totals 15 residues. The germline gives CDR1 SGDLS, CDR2 YYNGEE. Amplification of TCR beta CDR3 regions was performed using RNA transcripts as template. An initial round of RT-PCR targeting the TCR CDR3 relied on the HTBI primer set. Via MiXCR, TCRdb re-called the multiplex PCR reads, giving one row per CDR3 protein. This sample yields 660,000 or so distinct CDR3 sequences, of which 45% are seen a single time; under 8% belongs to the top ten. In the case of this clonotype: Its antigen is still unknown. Germline and junction disagree at one end, which may indicate a read error.

Study-level results: From stable hyperthyroidism, ophthalmopathy was set apart by a 13 V-J model. In blood, most of the thyroid clonotypes expanded above 0.001 were also present.

Not enrolled were patients with uncontrolled infection, other autoimmune disease, pregnancy or lactation. Diagnosing involved the use of clinical symptoms, serum thyroxine and TRAb, thyroid ultrasound and orbital computed tomography. The chain recombines TRBV9 with TRBJ1-2; D not certain. Sample: peripheral blood or thyroid tissue (not recorded which). The clonotype was recovered from an adult man with Graves' disease, either hyperthyroidism or ophthalmopathy (not recorded which). The CDR3 loop is CASGVVEGTNYGYTF. Written as DNA, the CDR3 is TGTGCCAGCGGCGTAGTTGAGGGCACTAACTATGGCTACACCTTC.